The sequence of this TCR beta chain was determined in a study of beta chain features in type 1 diabetes. On the study more broadly: The patient and healthy donor groups were comparable for age, gender and cell yields.

There are a few counts of this clone. Its antigen is currently unknown. CDR1 and CDR2 (germline): MNHNS, SASEGT. CDR3 length: 13 residues. Trimming cost V 2 bases and J 5 bases, with 9 bases left between them. Overall study results and limits: There were fewer insertions and more deletions at the VDJ junctions of type 1 diabetes patients. TCRB rearrangement may or may not be influenced by HLA type; here this remained unresolved. All four CD4+ subsets from Type 1 diabetes patients carried moderately but significantly shorter TCRB CDR3s.

cDNA synthesis used the whole RNA isolate, giving expressed TCRB sequences. Clones were read by immunoSEQ multiplex PCR, and TCRdb kept only the in-frame ones, dropping some. Here the sample spans under 450,000 clones, about 14% being singletons. This sequence was found in a young man in good health. The sample taken for sequencing was naive CD4+ T cells from blood. The chain has TRBV6-1 and TRBJ1-2; no reliable D call. Here the CDR3 reads CASSESPDYGYTF. The CDR3 DNA is TGTGCCAGCAGTGAATCACCGGATTATGGCTACACCTTC.